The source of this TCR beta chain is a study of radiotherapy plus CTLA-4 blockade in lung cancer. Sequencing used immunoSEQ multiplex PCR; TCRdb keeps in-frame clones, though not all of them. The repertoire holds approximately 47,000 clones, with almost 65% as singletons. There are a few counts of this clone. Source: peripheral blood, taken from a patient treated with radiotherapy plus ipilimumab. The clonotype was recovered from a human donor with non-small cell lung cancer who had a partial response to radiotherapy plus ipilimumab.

CDR3 amino acids: CSASWLGTEAFF. In DNA, the CDR3 is TGCAGCGCTTCATGGCTTGGCACTGAAGCTTTCTTT. V is TRBV29-1 and J is TRBJ1-1; D not resolved. Deletions cut 7 bases from V and 4 bases from J, with 13 bases between. CDR1 SQVTM and CDR2 ANQGSEA come from the germline V gene. The CDR3 loop spans 12 amino acids.